Reported below is one TCR beta chain. Its target is unknown. The data were obtained in a study of radiation and T cells in renal cell carcinoma. Study observations and caveats: Top tumor clonotypes rose in blood 2 weeks post-radiation, then contracted.

Time point: blood 2 weeks post-SBRT. Treatment indicated: 15 Gy SBRT to primary tumor, nephrectomy 4 weeks later. With V trimmed by 4 bases and J by 5 bases, 1 base remained unmatched. Looked up from germline, CDR1 is SNHLY and CDR2 is FYNNEI. CDR3 length: 12 amino acids. This table comes from immunoSEQ multiplex PCR, and its TCRdb copy is limited to in-frame clones, with some not included. The data hold about 150,000 clones, with 80% to 90% observed a single time. The source of this sequence is a woman aged 50 to 60 with renal cell carcinoma. The gene calls are TRBV2 and TRBJ2-5; 7 positions agree with TRBD1. The sequences come from blood, collected from a patient whose treatment included radiotherapy and nephrectomy. In nucleotides, the CDR3 is TGTGCCAGCAGTGGGGGACAGGAGACCCAGTACTTC. Protein: CASSGGQETQYF.